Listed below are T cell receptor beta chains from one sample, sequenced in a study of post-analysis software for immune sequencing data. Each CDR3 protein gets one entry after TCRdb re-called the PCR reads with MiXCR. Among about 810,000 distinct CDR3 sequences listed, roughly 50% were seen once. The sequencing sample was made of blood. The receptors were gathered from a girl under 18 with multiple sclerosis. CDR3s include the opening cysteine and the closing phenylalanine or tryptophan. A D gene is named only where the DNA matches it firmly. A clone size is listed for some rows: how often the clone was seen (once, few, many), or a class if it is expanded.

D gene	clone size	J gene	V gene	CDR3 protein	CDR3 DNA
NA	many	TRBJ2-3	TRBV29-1	CSVGGTADSTDTQYF	TGCAGCGTTGGTGGGACCGCCGATAGCACAGATACGCAGTATTTT
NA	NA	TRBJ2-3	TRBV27	CASSSFEEATNQGSPTDTQYF	TGTGCCAGCAGTTCTTTTGAAGAAGCAACAAACCAAGGTTCCCCCACAGATACGCAGTATTTT
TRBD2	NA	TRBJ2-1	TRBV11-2	CASSLVGLAGANEQFF	TGTGCCAGCAGCTTAGTTGGTCTAGCGGGAGCAAATGAGCAGTTCTTC
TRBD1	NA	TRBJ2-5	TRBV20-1	CSAPRQGRETQYF	TGCAGTGCTCCCCGACAGGGGCGGGAGACCCAGTACTTC
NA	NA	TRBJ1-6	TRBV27	CASSRTGTGNSPLHF	TGTGCCAGCAGTCGAACCGGGACGGGGAATTCACCCCTCCACTTT
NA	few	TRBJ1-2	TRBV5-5	CASSSPVDRKGYGYTF	TGTGCCAGCAGCTCTCCCGTCGACCGGAAGGGCTATGGCTACACCTTC
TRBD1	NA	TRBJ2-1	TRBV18	CASSPNRGSINEQFF	TGTGCCAGCTCACCAAACAGGGGTTCGATCAATGAGCAGTTCTTC
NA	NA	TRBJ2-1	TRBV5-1	CASSLVREQQFF	TGCGCCAGCAGCTTGGTCCGGGAACAGCAGTTCTTC
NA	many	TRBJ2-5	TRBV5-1	CASSLYQETQYF	TGCGCCAGCAGCTTGTACCAAGAGACCCAGTACTTC
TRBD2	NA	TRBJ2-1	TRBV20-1	CSAQTSGGSYNEQFF	TGCAGTGCCCAGACTAGCGGGGGCTCCTACAATGAGCAGTTCTTC
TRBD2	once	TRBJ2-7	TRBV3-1	CASSPATSGVDEQYF	TGTGCCAGCAGCCCTGCGACTAGCGGGGTTGACGAGCAGTACTTC
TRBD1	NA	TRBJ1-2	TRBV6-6	CASKQGANYGYTF	TGTGCCAGCAAACAGGGGGCAAACTATGGCTACACCTTC
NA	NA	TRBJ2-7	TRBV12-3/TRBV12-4	CASSVRVDEQYF	TGTGCCAGCAGTGTGAGAGTAGACGAGCAGTACTTC
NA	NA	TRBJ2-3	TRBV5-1	CASSRRQLSVPDTQYF	TGCGCCAGCAGCCGAAGACAGCTCTCCGTCCCAGATACGCAGTATTTT
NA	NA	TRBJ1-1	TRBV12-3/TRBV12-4	CASRFGDVTEAFF	TGTGCCAGCAGGTTTGGGGACGTCACTGAAGCTTTCTTT
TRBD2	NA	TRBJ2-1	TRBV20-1	CSAQREVNEQFF	TGCAGTGCGCAGCGGGAGGTTAATGAGCAGTTCTTC